A selection of T cell receptor beta chains follows, all from one sample in a study of T cells in Graves' hyperthyroidism and ophthalmopathy. MiXCR, applied by TCRdb to the multiplex PCR reads, yields one record per CDR3 protein. The table lists around 420,000 distinct CDR3 sequences, around 16% of them singletons. The sample taken for sequencing was blood. Receptors originate from a woman younger than 35 with Graves' hyperthyroidism. Each CDR3 is given with its conserved first and last residue. The D gene is left open where the match is weak. Not all rows give a size; the values are once, few, many and, for expanded clones, a class.

>TRBD1|TRBJ2-1|TRBV7-3|many
CASSGQGANSYNEQFF
TGTGCCAGCAGCGGACAGGGGGCTAACTCCTACAATGAGCAGTTCTTC
>.|TRBJ1-1|TRBV2|many
CASSEGWGRVTEAFF
TGTGCCAGCAGTGAAGGGTGGGGGCGGGTCACTGAAGCTTTCTTT
>TRBD2|TRBJ2-1|TRBV12-3/TRBV12-4|.
CASSLSLAGGDNEQFF
TGTGCCAGCAGTCTATCATTAGCGGGGGGCGACAATGAGCAGTTCTTC
>.|TRBJ2-2|TRBV4-1|few
CASSLKSAGELFF
TGCGCCAGCAGCCTGAAATCGGCCGGGGAGCTGTTTTTT
>TRBD2|TRBJ2-1|TRBV2|many
CASRLLAGGRARNEQFF
TGTGCCAGCAGGCTCCTAGCCGGGGGGAGGGCCCGCAATGAGCAGTTCTTC
>.|TRBJ2-2|TRBV7-2|.
CASSSTRTGELFF
TGTGCCAGCAGCTCGACACGGACCGGGGAGCTGTTTTTT
>TRBD1|TRBJ1-1|TRBV25-1|.
CASSKVTGMNTEAFF
TGTGCCAGCAGTAAAGTGACAGGGATGAACACTGAAGCTTTCTTT
>TRBD1|TRBJ1-5|TRBV20-1|few
CSARAPAGTGDSNQPQHF
TGCAGTGCCCGAGCCCCTGCCGGGACAGGGGATAGCAATCAGCCCCAGCATTTT
>.|TRBJ1-1|TRBV19|.
CASSTPLLNTEAFF
TGTGCCAGTAGTACCCCCCTTTTGAACACTGAAGCTTTCTTT
>.|TRBJ2-2|TRBV11-3|many
CASSSGPYTGELFF
TGTGCCAGCAGCTCGGGACCATACACCGGGGAGCTGTTTTTT
>.|TRBJ2-1|TRBV5-1|many
CASSLCRLHRDQSFQGQFF
TGCGCCAGCAGCTTGTGCCGACTCCATCGGGACCAGTCTTTCCAAGGGCAGTTCTTC
>.|TRBJ1-6|TRBV6-1|few
CASRPPLGSSNSPLHF
TGTGCCAGCAGACCCCCATTGGGGTCGTCTAATTCACCCCTCCACTTT
>.|TRBJ1-1|TRBV5-1|many
CASSTTGGVDTEAFF
TGCGCCAGCAGCACTACTGGTGGCGTTGACACTGAAGCTTTCTTT
>TRBD2|TRBJ2-7|TRBV7-2|many
CASSLKAGGPFHEQYF
TGTGCCAGCAGCTTAAAAGCGGGGGGGCCCTTTCACGAGCAGTACTTC
>.|TRBJ2-7|TRBV6-1|.
CASQEDRDFYEQYF
TGTGCCAGCCAAGAGGACAGAGATTTCTACGAGCAGTACTTC
>.|TRBJ2-5|TRBV6-1|few
CASSKSGGGRETQYF
TGTGCCAGCAGCAAATCGGGGGGCGGACGGGAGACCCAGTACTTC
>.|TRBJ1-2|TRBV28|many
CASSPGSHNYGYTF
TGTGCCAGCAGTCCCGGGAGCCATAACTATGGCTACACCTTC
>.|TRBJ2-5|TRBV2|many
CASISGFETQYF
TGTGCCAGCATTTCGGGCTTTGAGACCCAGTACTTC
>.|TRBJ2-3|TRBV27|few
CASSLSAGGDPDTQYF
TGTGCCAGCAGTTTAAGCGCAGGGGGGGATCCAGATACGCAGTATTTT
>.|TRBJ1-2|TRBV6-1|.
CAARGYYSYTF
TGTGCCGCGAGGGGGTATTATAGCTACACCTTC
>TRBD2|TRBJ2-5|TRBV27|.
CASSQAGGRETQYF
TGTGCCAGCAGCCAGGCTGGCGGGAGAGAGACCCAGTACTTC
>.|TRBJ1-5|TRBV2|.
CASSPHSGSSNQPQHF
TGTGCCAGCAGTCCCCATTCGGGCAGTAGCAATCAGCCCCAGCATTTT
>.|TRBJ1-6|TRBV20-1|few
CSATTTRLGDSYNSPLHF
TGCAGTGCTACAACGACGAGGTTAGGAGACTCCTATAATTCACCCCTCCACTTT
>.|TRBJ1-6|TRBV5-6|many
CASSLDARYNSPLHF
TGTGCCAGCAGCTTGGATGCACGATATAATTCACCCCTCCACTTT
>.|TRBJ1-6|TRBV11-2|.
CASSFGGHSPLHF
TGTGCCAGCAGCTTTGGGGGACATTCACCCCTCCACTTT
>.|TRBJ1-2|TRBV2|few
CASRRINYGYTF
TGTGCCAGCAGGCGGATTAACTATGGCTACACCTTC